The sequence of this T cell receptor (beta chain) was determined in a study of beta chain features in type 1 diabetes. Overall study context: Regarding age, gender and cell yields, patients proved similar to healthy donors.

V dropped 10 bases and J dropped 7 bases, with 16 bases sitting between them. Germline loops: CDR1 MDHEN, CDR2 SYDVKM. The CDR3 spans 13 residues. Findings and limits, study-wide: Type 1 diabetes patients had moderately but significantly shorter TCRB CDR3s in all four CD4+ subsets.

Every bit of the isolated RNA underwent reverse transcription, so sequencing read expressed TCRB transcripts. Sequencing was performed with immunoSEQ multiplex PCR; in TCRdb, only in-frame clones are kept and a portion is missing. The table has 300,000 to 350,000 clones, approximately 15% seen once. To note about this clone: Its specificity is not known.

Specimen: naive CD4+ T cells from blood. The receptor was isolated from a woman in her late teens or twenties with type 1 diabetes. The chain uses TRBV28 and TRBJ2-2; a possible D gene is TRBD2 (6 bases). This CDR3 is CAIQTRTGGELFF. The CDR3 DNA is TGTGCCATCCAGACTAGAACGGGCGGGGAGCTGTTTTTT.